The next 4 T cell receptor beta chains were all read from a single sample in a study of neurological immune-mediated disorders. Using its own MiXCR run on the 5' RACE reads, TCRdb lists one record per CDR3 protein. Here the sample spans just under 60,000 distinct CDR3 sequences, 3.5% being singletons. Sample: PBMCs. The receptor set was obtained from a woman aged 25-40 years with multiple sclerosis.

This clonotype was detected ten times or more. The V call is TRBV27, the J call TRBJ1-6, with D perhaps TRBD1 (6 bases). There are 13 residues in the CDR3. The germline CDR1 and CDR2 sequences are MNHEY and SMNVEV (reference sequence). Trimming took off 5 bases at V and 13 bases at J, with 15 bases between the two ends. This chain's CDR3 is CASSPLTGGPLHF. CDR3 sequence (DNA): TGTGCCAGCAGTCCTTTGACAGGAGGGCCCCTCCACTTT.

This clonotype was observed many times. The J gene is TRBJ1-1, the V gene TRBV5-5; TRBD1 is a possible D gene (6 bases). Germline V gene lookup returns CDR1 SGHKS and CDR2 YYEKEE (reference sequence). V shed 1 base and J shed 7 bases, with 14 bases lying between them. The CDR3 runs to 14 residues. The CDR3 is CASSLFGGWGEAFF. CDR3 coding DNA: TGTGCCAGCAGCTTGTTCGGGGGCTGGGGTGAAGCTTTCTTT.

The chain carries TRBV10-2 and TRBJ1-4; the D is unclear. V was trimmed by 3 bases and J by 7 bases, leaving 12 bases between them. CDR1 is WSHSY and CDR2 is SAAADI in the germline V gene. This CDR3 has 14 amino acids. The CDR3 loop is CASSDRKSGEKLFF. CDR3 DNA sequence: TGCGCCAGCAGTGACAGGAAGAGTGGTGAAAAACTGTTTTTT.

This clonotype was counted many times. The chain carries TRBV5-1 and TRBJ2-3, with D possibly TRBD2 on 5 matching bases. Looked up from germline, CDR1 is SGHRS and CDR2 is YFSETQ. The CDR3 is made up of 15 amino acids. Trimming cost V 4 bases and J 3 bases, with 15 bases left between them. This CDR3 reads CASSGLGRSTDTQYF. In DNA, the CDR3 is TGCGCCAGCAGCGGGTTGGGGAGATCGACAGATACGCAGTATTTT.